This TCR beta chain was sequenced in a study of CD8+ T cells in alopecia areata. Across the whole study: In an open-label trial, patients got 5 to 10 mg tofacitinib twice daily. General study findings and limits: Patients showed less clear TCR sequence sharing than mice, possibly partly because of HLA diversity.

Researchers picked out CD4+ and CD8+ T cells from PBMCs by sorting. Extracted RNA was reverse transcribed, and the resulting cDNA served as sequencing template. Data came from immunoSEQ multiplex PCR; TCRdb stores just in-frame clones and leaves some out. Of some 130,000 clones in the sample, around 60% were seen once. To note about this clone: What it binds is not known. In the same sample, other DNA sequences code for this CDR3.

The TCR was taken from a human donor with alopecia areata. The material sequenced was CD4+ T cells sorted from blood, taken at week 0.

CDR3 residues: CASSPIQETQYF. CDR3 sequence (DNA): TGTGCCAGCTCACCGATCCAAGAGACCCAGTACTTC. V gene TRBV18 combines with J gene TRBJ2-5, with D uncertain. Trimming cost V 3 bases and J 1 base, with 3 bases left between them. Germline V CDR1 and CDR2: KGHSH, LQKENI. This CDR3 is built from 12 residues.